This TCR beta chain was captured in a study of T-cell reconstitution after alpha-beta-depleted transplantation in children. Per the germline V gene, CDR1 is SGHDT and CDR2 is YYEEEE. Between the trimmed V and J ends, which lost 4 bases and 1 base, there was a span of 15 bases. The CDR3 is 16 residues long. This clonotype has more than one count but fewer than ten. Using unique molecular identifiers, the investigators prepared the TCRbeta library. From the PCR reads, TCRdb called clonotypes with MiXCR, one entry per CDR3 protein. The sample carries 380,000 or so distinct CDR3 sequences, about 14% recorded once.

The sample here was PBMCs, taken from the stem cell graft. V gene TRBV5-6 combines with J gene TRBJ2-4; TRBD1 is a possible D gene (5 bases). The receptor comes from a human donor who donated a stem cell graft to a child with Fanconi anemia. In DNA, the CDR3 is TGTGCCAGCAGCCTGTACAGGTTCACGGCCAAAAACATTCAGTACTTC. This gives the protein CASSLYRFTAKNIQYF.